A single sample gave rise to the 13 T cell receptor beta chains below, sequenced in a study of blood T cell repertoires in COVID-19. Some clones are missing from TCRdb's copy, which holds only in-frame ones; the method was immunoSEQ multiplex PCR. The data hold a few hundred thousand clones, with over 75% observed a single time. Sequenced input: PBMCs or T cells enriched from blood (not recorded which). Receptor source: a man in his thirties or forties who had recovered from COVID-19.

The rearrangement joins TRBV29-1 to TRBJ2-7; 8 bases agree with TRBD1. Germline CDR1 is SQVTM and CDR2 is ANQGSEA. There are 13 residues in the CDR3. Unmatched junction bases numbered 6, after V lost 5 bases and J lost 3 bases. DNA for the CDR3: TGCAGCGTTACGGACAGGGTCGGCTACGAGCAGTACTTC. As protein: CSVTDRVGYEQYF.

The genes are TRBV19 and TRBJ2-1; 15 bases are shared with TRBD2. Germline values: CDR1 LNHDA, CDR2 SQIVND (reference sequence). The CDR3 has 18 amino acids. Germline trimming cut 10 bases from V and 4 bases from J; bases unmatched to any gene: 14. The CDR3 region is CATEAGLAGGPGYNEQFF. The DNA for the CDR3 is TGTGCCACTGAAGCCGGACTAGCGGGGGGGCCGGGGTACAATGAGCAGTTCTTC.

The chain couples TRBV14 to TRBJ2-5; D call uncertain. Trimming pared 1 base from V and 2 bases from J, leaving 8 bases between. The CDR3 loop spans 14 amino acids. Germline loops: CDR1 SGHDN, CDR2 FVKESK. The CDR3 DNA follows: TGTGCCAGCAGCCAAGCTCGCACTCAAGAGACCCAGTACTTC. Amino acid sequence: CASSQARTQETQYF.

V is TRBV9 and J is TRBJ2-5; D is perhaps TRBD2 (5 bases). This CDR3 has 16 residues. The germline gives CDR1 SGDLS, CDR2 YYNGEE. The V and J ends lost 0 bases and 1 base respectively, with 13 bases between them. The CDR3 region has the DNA TGTGCCAGCAGCGTAGCTACGAGGGCCACCCAAGAGACCCAGTACTTC. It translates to CASSVATRATQETQYF.

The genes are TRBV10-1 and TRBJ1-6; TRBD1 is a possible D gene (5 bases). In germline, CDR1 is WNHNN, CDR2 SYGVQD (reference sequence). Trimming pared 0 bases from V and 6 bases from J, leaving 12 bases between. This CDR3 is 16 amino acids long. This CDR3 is CASSESATGRNSPLHF. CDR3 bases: TGCGCCAGCAGTGAGTCAGCCACAGGCCGTAATTCACCCCTCCACTTT.

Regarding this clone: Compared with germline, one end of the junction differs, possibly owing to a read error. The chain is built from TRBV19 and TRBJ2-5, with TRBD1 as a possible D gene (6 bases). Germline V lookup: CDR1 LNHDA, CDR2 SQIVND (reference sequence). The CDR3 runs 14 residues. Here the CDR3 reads CASSIGQFQETQYF. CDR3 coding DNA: TGTGCCAGTAGCATAGGACAGTTTCAAGAGACCCAGTACTTC.

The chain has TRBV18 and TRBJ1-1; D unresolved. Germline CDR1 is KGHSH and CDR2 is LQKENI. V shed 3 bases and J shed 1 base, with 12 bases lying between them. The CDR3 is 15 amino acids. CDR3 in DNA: TGTGCCAGCTCACCCTCCGGTGCGGAGAACACTGAAGCTTTCTTT. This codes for CASSPSGAENTEAFF.

The CDR3 protein is CAWTASSSSKTQYF. The CDR3 coding sequence is TGTGCCTGGACGGCGTCTAGCAGTAGTAAGACCCAGTACTTC. J is TRBJ2-5 and V is TRBV30, with TRBD2 as a possible D gene (5 bases). This CDR3 is built from 14 residues. Per the germline V gene, CDR1 is GTSNPN and CDR2 is SVGIG (reference sequence). V lost 4 bases, J lost 6 bases, and 18 bases lay in between. Together with reference TRBV30 and TRBJ2-5, the CDR3 gives the full variable domain: SQTIHQWPATLVQPVGSPLSLECTVEGTSNPNLYWYRQAAGRGLQLLFYSVGIGQISSEVPQNLSASRPQDRQFILSSKKLLLSDSGFYLCAWTASSSSKTQYFGPGTRLLVL.

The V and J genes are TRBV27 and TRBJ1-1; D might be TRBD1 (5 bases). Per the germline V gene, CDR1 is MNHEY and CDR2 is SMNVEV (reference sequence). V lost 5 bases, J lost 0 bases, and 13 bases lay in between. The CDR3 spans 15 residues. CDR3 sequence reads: CASSPSTALNTEAFF. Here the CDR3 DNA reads TGTGCCAGCAGTCCCTCGACAGCATTGAACACTGAAGCTTTCTTT.

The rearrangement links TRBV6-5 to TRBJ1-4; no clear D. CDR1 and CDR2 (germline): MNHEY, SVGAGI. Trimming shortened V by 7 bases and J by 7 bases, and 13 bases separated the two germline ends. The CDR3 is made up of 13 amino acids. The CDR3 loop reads CASNSDFGEKLFF. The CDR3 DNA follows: TGTGCCAGCAACTCCGACTTTGGTGAAAAACTGTTTTTT.

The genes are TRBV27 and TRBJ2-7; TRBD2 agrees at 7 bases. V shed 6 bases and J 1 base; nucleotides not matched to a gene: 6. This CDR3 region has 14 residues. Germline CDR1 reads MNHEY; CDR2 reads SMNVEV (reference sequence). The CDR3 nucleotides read TGTGCCAGCAGGGGTCCCGGGGGGTCCTACGAGCAGTACTTC. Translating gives CASRGPGGSYEQYF.

This chain's CDR3 is CASSLGHVGIEPQHF. The CDR3 region has the DNA TGCGCCAGCAGCTTGGGCCACGTCGGGATTGAGCCCCAGCATTTT. This chain joins TRBV5-1 and TRBJ1-5, with D hard to call. This CDR3 spans 15 amino acids. The V end was cut by 0 bases, the J end by 8 bases, with 15 bases between. The germline CDR1 and CDR2 sequences are SGHRS and YFSETQ.

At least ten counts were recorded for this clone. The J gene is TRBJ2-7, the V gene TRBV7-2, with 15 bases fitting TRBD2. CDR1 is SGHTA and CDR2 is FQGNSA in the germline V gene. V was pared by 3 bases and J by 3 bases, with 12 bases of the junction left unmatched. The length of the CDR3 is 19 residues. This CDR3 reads CASSFPRTSGGAFIYEQYF. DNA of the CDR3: TGTGCCAGCAGCTTTCCGAGGACTAGCGGGGGGGCCTTTATCTACGAGCAGTACTTC.